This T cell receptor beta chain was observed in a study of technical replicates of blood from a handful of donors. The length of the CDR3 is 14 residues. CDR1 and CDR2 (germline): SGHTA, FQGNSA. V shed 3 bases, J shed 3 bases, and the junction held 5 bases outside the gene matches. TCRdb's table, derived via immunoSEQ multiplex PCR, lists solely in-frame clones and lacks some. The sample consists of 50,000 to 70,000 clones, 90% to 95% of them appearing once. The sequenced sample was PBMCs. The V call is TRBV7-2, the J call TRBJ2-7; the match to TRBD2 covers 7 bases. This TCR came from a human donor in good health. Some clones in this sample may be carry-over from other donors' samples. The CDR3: CASSFRGGVYEQYF. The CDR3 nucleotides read TGTGCCAGCAGCTTCCGCGGGGGAGTCTACGAGCAGTACTTC.